This entry lists 3 T cell receptor beta chains sequenced from one sample in a study of T cells expressing NK-cell markers. TCRdb reprocessed the 5' RACE reads and keeps a single row for each CDR3 protein, giving no DNA. This table holds 300,000 to 450,000 distinct CDR3 sequences. Source material: blood T cells: a sorted CD56 or NKG2C T cell subset, CD4+ or CD8+ T cells, or bulk PBMC T cells (not recorded which). The receptors were gathered from a man aged 18 to 69 in good health.

The rearrangement uses TRBV7-9 and TRBJ2-5; TCRdb's D gene call, TRBD1, goes unchecked for lack of DNA. This CDR3 has 15 residues. CDR1 and CDR2 from the germline V gene are SEHNR and FQNEAQ (reference sequence). The CDR3 here is CASSSRPGQGETQYF.

The chain carries TRBV20-1 and TRBJ2-2; TCRdb returns TRBD2, unconfirmable since there is no DNA. This CDR3 has 16 amino acids. Germline V gene lookup returns CDR1 DFQATT and CDR2 SNEGSKA (reference sequence). This CDR3 reads CSARATSGGNTGELFF.

The genes are TRBV13 and TRBJ2-2; TCRdb's D call of TRBD1 is untestable without DNA. The CDR3 consists of 16 residues. Germline CDR1 reads PRHDT; CDR2 reads FYEKMQ (reference sequence). CDR3 protein: CASSLYRGPNTGELFF.